Listed here are 2 T cell receptor beta chains from one sample, sequenced in a study of cytotoxic CD8 clonotypes in ibrutinib-treated CLL. Assay: immunoSEQ multiplex PCR; the TCRdb copy retains only in-frame clones and omits some. This sample yields 300,000 or so clones, of which over 60% are seen a single time; approximately 6% belongs to the top ten. Sequencing used PBMCs, obtained after 36 months of ibrutinib treatment. The origin of the receptors is a human donor with chronic lymphocytic leukemia.

This clone was recorded only once. The V and J genes are TRBV4-3 and TRBJ2-4; 10 positions agree with TRBD2. CDR3 size: 20 residues. V gave up 2 bases and J gave up 1 base; unmatched junction bases: 14. From germline, CDR1 is LGHNA and CDR2 YSLEER. The CDR3 nucleotides read TGCGCCAGCAGCCAATTAGGAACCTATAGCGGGAGGTGGGCCAAAAACATTCAGTACTTC. The encoded protein is CASSQLGTYSGRWAKNIQYF.

The gene calls are TRBV7-2 and TRBJ1-2; 7 bases match TRBD1. Unmatched junction bases numbered 16, after V lost 4 bases and J lost 8 bases. CDR1 is SGHTA and CDR2 is FQGNSA in the germline V gene. The CDR3 sequence is 16 residues long. CDR3 loop: CASSSRQGVFPEGYTF. CDR3 sequence (DNA): TGTGCCAGCAGCTCACGACAGGGAGTATTTCCGGAAGGCTACACCTTC.